This paragraph covers one T cell receptor beta chain sequence. The record originates from a study of T cell changes during pregnancy in multiple sclerosis. This CDR3 spans 18 amino acids. Per germline, CDR1 LNHDA and CDR2 SQIVND (reference sequence). With 4 bases clipped from V and 4 bases from J, the junction kept 12 bases outside the gene matches. The data were produced by immunoSEQ multiplex PCR, yet TCRdb's version contains in-frame clones alone and is incomplete. The table has 40,000 to 45,000 clones, around nine tenths seen once. The chain recombines TRBV19 with TRBJ2-2, with TRBD2 matching 10 bases. This clonotype was sampled from a female donor with multiple sclerosis, enrolled in a pregnancy study. This sample comprised CD4+ T cells from peripheral blood mononuclear cells, obtained in the first trimester of pregnancy. CDR3 sequence reads: CASSRKLPGLASTGELFF. CDR3 DNA: TGTGCCAGTAGTAGGAAGTTACCGGGACTAGCGTCCACCGGGGAGCTGTTTTTT.